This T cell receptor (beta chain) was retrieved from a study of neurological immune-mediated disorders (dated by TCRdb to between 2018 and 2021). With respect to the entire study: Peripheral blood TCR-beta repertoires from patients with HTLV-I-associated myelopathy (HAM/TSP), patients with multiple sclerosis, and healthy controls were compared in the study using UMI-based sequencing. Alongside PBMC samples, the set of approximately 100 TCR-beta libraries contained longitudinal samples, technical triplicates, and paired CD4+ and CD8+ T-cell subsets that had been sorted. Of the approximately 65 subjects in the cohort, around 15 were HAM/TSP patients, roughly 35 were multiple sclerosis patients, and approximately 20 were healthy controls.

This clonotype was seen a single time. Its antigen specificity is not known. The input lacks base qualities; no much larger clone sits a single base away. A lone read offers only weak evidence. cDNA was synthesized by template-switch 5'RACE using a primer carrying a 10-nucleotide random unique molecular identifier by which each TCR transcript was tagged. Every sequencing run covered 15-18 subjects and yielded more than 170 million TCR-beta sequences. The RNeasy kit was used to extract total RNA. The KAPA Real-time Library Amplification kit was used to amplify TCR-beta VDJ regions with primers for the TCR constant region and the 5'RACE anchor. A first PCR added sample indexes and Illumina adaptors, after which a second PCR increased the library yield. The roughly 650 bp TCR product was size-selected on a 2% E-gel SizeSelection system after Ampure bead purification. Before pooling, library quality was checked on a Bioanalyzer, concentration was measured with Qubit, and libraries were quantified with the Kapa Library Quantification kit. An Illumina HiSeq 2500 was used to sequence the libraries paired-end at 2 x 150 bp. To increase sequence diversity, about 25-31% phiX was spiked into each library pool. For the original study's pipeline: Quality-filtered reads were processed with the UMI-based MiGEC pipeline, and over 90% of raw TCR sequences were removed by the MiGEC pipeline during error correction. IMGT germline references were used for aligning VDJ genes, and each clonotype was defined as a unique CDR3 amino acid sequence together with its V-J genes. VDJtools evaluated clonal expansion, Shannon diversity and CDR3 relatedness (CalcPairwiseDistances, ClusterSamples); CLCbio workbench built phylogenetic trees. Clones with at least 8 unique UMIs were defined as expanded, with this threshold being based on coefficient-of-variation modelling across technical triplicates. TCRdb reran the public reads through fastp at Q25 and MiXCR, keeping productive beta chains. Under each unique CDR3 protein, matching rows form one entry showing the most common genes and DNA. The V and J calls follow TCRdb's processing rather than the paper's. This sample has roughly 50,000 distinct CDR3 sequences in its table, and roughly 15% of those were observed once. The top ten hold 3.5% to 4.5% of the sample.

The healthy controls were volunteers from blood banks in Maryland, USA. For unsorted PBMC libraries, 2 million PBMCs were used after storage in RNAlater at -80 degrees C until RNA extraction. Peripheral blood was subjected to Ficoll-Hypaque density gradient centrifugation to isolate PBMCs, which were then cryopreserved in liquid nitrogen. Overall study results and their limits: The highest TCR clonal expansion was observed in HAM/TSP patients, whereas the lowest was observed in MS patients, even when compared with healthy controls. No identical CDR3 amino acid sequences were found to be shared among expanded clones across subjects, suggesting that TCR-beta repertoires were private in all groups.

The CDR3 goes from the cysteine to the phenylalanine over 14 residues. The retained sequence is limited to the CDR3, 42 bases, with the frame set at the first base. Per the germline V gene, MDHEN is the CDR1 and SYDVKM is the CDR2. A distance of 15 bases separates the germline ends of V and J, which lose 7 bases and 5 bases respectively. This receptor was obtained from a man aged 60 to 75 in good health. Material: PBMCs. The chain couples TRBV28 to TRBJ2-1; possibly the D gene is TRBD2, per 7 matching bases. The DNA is TGTGCCAGCAACCCGGGGGGCCTAAACAATGAGCAGTTCTTC. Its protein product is CASNPGGLNNEQFF.